The 18 T cell receptor beta chains reported below all come from one sample, sequenced in a study of vaccination effects on CD4 cells after COVID-19 (dated by TCRdb to 2021 to 2024). Which antigens these TCRs recognize remains unknown. In the ViraFEST assay, PBMC were stimulated with viral peptide pools, and antigen-specific CD4+ T cell clonotypes were then identified by expansion using TCR sequencing. After about 10 days of culture, CD4+ T cells were isolated with the EasySep CD4+ T cell isolation kit. Healthy vaccine recipients had no prior SARS-CoV-2 infection, confirmed by negative nucleocapsid antibodies before and after vaccination. The method was the immunoSEQ multiplex PCR assay. Held by TCRdb, this immuneACCESS table contains in-frame sequences only and omits some clones. Under half of the omission traces to an unresolved V gene where checked; the cause of the rest is unknown. The table for this sample lists tens of thousands of clones; approximately 73% of them were counted only once. The top ten clones comprise around 30% of the sample.

The material sequenced was CD4+ T cells from PBMCs cultured with HCoV-OC43 spike peptides, taken before COVID-19 vaccination. The sample's cell subset or site label, decoded: HCoV-OC43 spike overlapping peptide pool stimulation. The receptor set was obtained from a human donor who received a COVID-19 vaccine.

This chain connects TRBV7-9 to TRBJ2-7; D is undetermined. Germline V gene sequence: CDR1 SEHNR, CDR2 FQNEAQ (reference sequence). With 5 bases removed from V and 3 bases from J, the gap between germline ends came to 8 bases. The CDR3 covers 12 residues. The CDR3 DNA sequence: TGTGCCAGCAGCCCACTGGACTACGAGCAGTACTTC. Residues: CASSPLDYEQYF.

This chain joins TRBV3-1 (or the pseudogene TRBV3-2) and TRBJ2-2; 13 bases align to TRBD2. Germline CDR1 is LGHDT and CDR2 is YNNKEL (reference sequence). The CDR3 covers 17 residues. Unmatched junction bases numbered 6, after V lost 4 bases and J lost 4 bases. The CDR3 DNA is TGTGCCAGCAGCCCCCGACTAGCGGGAGGATTCACCGGGGAGCTGTTTTTT. It codes for CASSPRLAGGFTGELFF.

The genes are TRBV7-2 and TRBJ2-1; D not certain. This CDR3 is 13 amino acids long. Germline CDR1 and CDR2: SGHTA and FQGNSA. V was cut by 5 bases and J by 7 bases, with 12 bases left in between. CDR3 sequence reads: CASSPLGRNEQFF. The DNA of the CDR3 is TGTGCCAGCAGCCCCCTAGGCCGTAATGAGCAGTTCTTC. The variable domain in full, with the rest retrieved from reference TRBV7-2 and TRBJ2-1, is GAGVSQSPSNKVTEKGKDVELRCDPISGHTALYWYRQSLGQGLEFLIYFQGNSAPDKSGLPSDRFSAERTGGSVSTLTIQRTQQEDSAVYLCASSPLGRNEQFFGPGTRLTVL.

The chain links TRBV5-1 to TRBJ2-3, with 12 bases lining up with TRBD2. The CDR3 spans 16 residues. With V trimmed by 1 base and J by 2 bases, 2 bases remained unmatched. In germline, CDR1 is SGHRS, CDR2 YFSETQ. The CDR3 coding sequence is TGCGCCAGCAGCTTGACTAGCGGGAGGTTCACAGATACGCAGTATTTT. This gives the protein CASSLTSGRFTDTQYF.

The chain is built from TRBV5-1 and TRBJ2-1; TRBD2 aligns across 12 bases. CDR1 is SGHRS and CDR2 is YFSETQ in the germline V gene. The CDR3 runs 17 residues. Trimming took 0 bases from V and 6 from J; bases not matched to a gene: 7. For the CDR3, the DNA is TGCGCCAGCAGCTTGGTCCTAGCGGGAGGGCCGGCCAATGAGCAGTTCTTC. Translation: CASSLVLAGGPANEQFF. Using reference TRBV5-1 and TRBJ2-1 for the parts outside the CDR3, the full variable domain is KAGVTQTPRYLIKTRGQQVTLSCSPISGHRSVSWYQQTPGQGLQFLFEYFSETQRNKGNFPGRFSGRQFSNSRSEMNVSTLELGDSALYLCASSLVLAGGPANEQFFGPGTRLTVL.

This clone was recorded a few times. The chain is built from TRBV4-2 and TRBJ2-6; a weak D match, TRBD2 (5 bases). Germline CDR1 is LGHNA and CDR2 is YNFKEQ. The germline V and J ends were trimmed by 0 bases and 0 bases, with 6 bases remaining between them. The length of the CDR3 is 16 residues. The CDR3 sequence is CASSQEGSSGANVLTF. DNA for the CDR3: TGTGCCAGCAGCCAAGAGGGGAGCTCTGGGGCCAACGTCCTGACTTTC.

This chain uses TRBV6-2 or TRBV6-3 with TRBJ2-1, with 7 bases aligning to TRBD2. CDR1 is MNHEY and CDR2 is SVGEGT in the germline V gene. This CDR3 contains 15 residues. After removal of 1 base from V and 6 bases from J, the junction contained 6 bases not matched to a gene. The CDR3 DNA follows: TGTGCCAGCAGTTACTGGGGGACTACCTTCAATGAGCAGTTCTTC. Protein: CASSYWGTTFNEQFF.

The chain recombines TRBV27 with TRBJ2-7, with D perhaps TRBD2 (5 bases). Germline V gene lookup returns CDR1 MNHEY and CDR2 SMNVEV (reference sequence). The CDR3 loop spans 13 amino acids. Trimming shortened V by 5 bases and J by 7 bases, and 15 bases separated the two germline ends. The CDR3 DNA is TGTGCCAGCAGTACCACGGGGTGGAGGGAGCAGTACTTC. Translated: CASSTTGWREQYF.

This rearrangement joins TRBV7-8 to TRBJ2-5; TRBD2 aligns across 9 bases. The CDR3 has 15 amino acids. The J segment lost 6 bases and the V segment lost 3 bases, leaving 8 bases of the junction unmatched. The germline gives CDR1 SGHVS, CDR2 FQNEAQ. CDR3 protein: CASSLGGRAGQTQYF. DNA of the CDR3: TGTGCCAGCAGCTTGGGCGGGAGGGCCGGGCAGACCCAGTACTTC.

V usage is TRBV6-2 or TRBV6-3 and J usage is TRBJ2-2, with D possibly matching TRBD1 (5 bases). Deletions cut 3 bases from V and 4 bases from J, with 15 bases between. Germline V CDR1 and CDR2: MNHEY, SVGEGT. This CDR3 has 16 amino acids. The CDR3: CASSYLGQASTGELFF. CDR3 coding DNA: TGTGCCAGCAGTTATCTCGGACAAGCGAGCACCGGGGAGCTGTTTTTT.

This clone was found a few times. J is TRBJ2-1 and V is TRBV6-5; 9 bases match TRBD2. Germline values: CDR1 MNHEY, CDR2 SVGAGI. The V gene end was trimmed by 6 bases and the J gene end by 3 bases; junction bases not matched to a gene: 6. The CDR3 length is 15 residues. CDR3 sequence reads: CASRPAGGLYNEQFF. CDR3 in DNA: TGTGCCAGCAGACCAGCGGGAGGCCTCTACAATGAGCAGTTCTTC.

This clone was observed a few times. CDR3 loop: CASSLLKGNEKLFF. CDR3 nucleotides: TGTGCCAGCAGTTTATTAAAGGGTAATGAAAAACTGTTTTTT. The chain carries TRBV28 and TRBJ1-4, with no clear D. V was clipped by 1 base and J by 4 bases, with 7 bases between them. The V gene's germline CDR1 is MDHEN and CDR2 SYDVKM. The CDR3 contains 14 residues.

The gene calls are TRBV4-1 and TRBJ2-2, with 7 bases aligning to TRBD2. The germline V gene encodes CDR1 MGHRA and CDR2 YSYEKL. J was trimmed by 4 bases and V by 1 base; bases with no gene match: 6. The CDR3 has 16 residues. The CDR3 coding sequence is TGCGCCAGCAGCCAAGGCCTAGCGGTGACCACCGGGGAGCTGTTTTTT. Translating it yields CASSQGLAVTTGELFF.

This clone was seen a few times. The chain has TRBV5-1 and TRBJ1-3, with 8 bases identical to TRBD1. V lost 1 base and J lost 6; bases outside the gene matches: 3. This CDR3 is built from 14 residues. Germline CDR1 SGHRS, CDR2 YFSETQ. This chain's CDR3 is CASSLNRGANTIYF. The CDR3 DNA follows: TGCGCCAGCAGCTTGAACAGGGGGGCAAACACCATATATTTT.

The CDR3 region has the DNA TGTGCCAGCAGAACCGGGACAGGGGAGACCCAGTACTTC. It specifies CASRTGTGETQYF. The rearrangement joins TRBV12-3 or TRBV12-4 to TRBJ2-5, with 9 bases fitting TRBD1. V lost 6 bases, J lost 5 bases, and 4 bases stayed unmatched. The CDR3 is made up of 13 amino acids.

This clone was seen only once. The J gene is TRBJ2-3, the V gene TRBV11-2; unclear D gene. Trimming removed 5 bases from V and 4 bases from J, with 10 bases in between. In germline, CDR1 is SGHAT, CDR2 FQNNGV. The CDR3 is made up of 13 amino acids. CDR3 sequence reads: CASSALRADTQYF. CDR3 nucleotides: TGTGCCAGCAGCGCGCTTAGGGCAGATACGCAGTATTTT.

This clone turned up a few times. The chain carries TRBV9 and TRBJ1-1, with D possibly matching TRBD1 (6 bases). Trimming cost V 3 bases and J 4 bases, with 13 bases left between them. CDR3 size: 14 residues. Per germline, CDR1 SGDLS and CDR2 YYNGEE. The CDR3 region is CASSAGTLSTEAFF. CDR3 DNA: TGTGCCAGCAGCGCGGGGACATTGAGCACTGAAGCTTTCTTT.

The V gene is TRBV27, the J gene TRBJ1-2, with 8 bases matching TRBD1. The germline V gene encodes CDR1 MNHEY and CDR2 SMNVEV (reference sequence). The V gene end was trimmed by 3 bases and the J gene end by 7 bases; junction bases not matched to a gene: 7. The CDR3 has 14 residues. DNA of the CDR3: TGTGCCAGCAGTTTCCGGGACAGGTTGACTGGCTACACCTTC. This sequence encodes CASSFRDRLTGYTF.